Listed below are T cell receptor beta chains from one sample, sequenced in a study of cytomegalovirus exposure and HLA in healthy donors. The repertoire was sequenced with immunoSEQ multiplex PCR; TCRdb's copy has only in-frame clones and lacks some. The sample contains 180,000 or so clones, around three quarters of which appear only once. Specimen: PBMCs. The receptors stem from a woman aged 25 to 39 in good health and CMV-seropositive. CDR3s include the opening cysteine and the closing phenylalanine or tryptophan. D genes are given only for firm matches. A row's size may be missing; if present it is once, few, many or a size class.

TRBV19	TRBJ1-2	-	-	TGTGCCAGTAGTATTGGGGCAGAAGCTAACTATGGCTACACCTTC	CASSIGAEANYGYTF
TRBV7-2	TRBJ2-5	TRBD1	few	TGTGCCAGCAGCGCCCAGGTGACAGGGGGCTTGTACCAAGAGACCCAGTACTTC	CASSAQVTGGLYQETQYF
TRBV11-2	TRBJ1-2	-	few	TGTGCCAGCAGCTTAGTTTGGACAGCCGAAGCTAACTATGGCTACACCTTC	CASSLVWTAEANYGYTF
TRBV2	TRBJ1-6	-	-	TGTGCCAGCAGCGACAGGCCTAATTCACCCCTCCACTTT	CASSDRPNSPLHF
TRBV4-1	TRBJ2-7	-	-	TGCGCCAGCAGCCACGGGGGCGAGCAGTACTTC	CASSHGGEQYF
TRBV6-5	TRBJ1-2	-	-	TGTGCCAGCAGTCTCAAACGGTCAAACTATGGCTACACCTTC	CASSLKRSNYGYTF
TRBV29-1	TRBJ1-2	-	-	TGCAGCGTTCAGAACTATGGCTACACCTTC	CSVQNYGYTF
TRBV7-9	TRBJ2-3	TRBD1	-	TGTGCCAGCAGCTTATACAGGGGACCGCAGTATTTT	CASSLYRGPQYF
TRBV5-6	TRBJ2-5	TRBD1	-	TGTGCCAGCAGCCCCGACAGGGCGAGACAAGAGACCCAGTACTTC	CASSPDRARQETQYF
TRBV19	TRBJ1-5	-	few	TGTGCCAGTAGTATCCTGGTCGCGGGTGGTGACCAGCCCCAGCATTTT	CASSILVAGGDQPQHF
TRBV19	TRBJ2-1	TRBD1	-	TGTGCCAGTAGTGGGGCCTTAGGACAGGGCCCCTACAATGAGCAGTTCTTC	CASSGALGQGPYNEQFF
TRBV28	TRBJ1-2	-	-	TGTGCCAGCACCCGACAGACGGGTAACTATGGCTACACCTTC	CASTRQTGNYGYTF
TRBV7-9	TRBJ2-1	TRBD2	-	TGTGCCAGCAGCTTAGATAGCGGGAGTTGGAATGAGCAGTTCTTC	CASSLDSGSWNEQFF
TRBV28	TRBJ1-3	TRBD1	-	TGTGCCAGCAGTTTAACGGACAGGCTCGGATCTGGAAACACCATATATTTT	CASSLTDRLGSGNTIYF
TRBV30	TRBJ2-1	TRBD2	-	TGTGCCTGGACGACTAGCGGGAGGAAGGTTGAGCAGTTCTTC	CAWTTSGRKVEQFF
TRBV6-1	TRBJ1-2	-	-	TGTGCCAGCAGTGTGTGGGAGATGAGCTACACCTTC	CASSVWEMSYTF
TRBV5-1	TRBJ2-3	-	-	TGCGCCAGCAGCTTGGACAGGAGCACAGATACGCAGTATTTT	CASSLDRSTDTQYF
TRBV2	TRBJ2-7	TRBD2	-	TGTGCCAGCAGCGAAACGTTACTAGCGGGATCGTACGAGCAGTACTTC	CASSETLLAGSYEQYF
TRBV28	TRBJ1-1	-	few	TGTGCCAGCACCCTTGGAAGCGGGGTTTTGGTCGGGGCTTTCTTT	CASTLGSGVLVGAFF
TRBV7-6	TRBJ2-3	-	-	TGTGCCAGCAGCTTAGGTTCAGGCACAGATACGCAGTATTTT	CASSLGSGTDTQYF
TRBV7-2	TRBJ1-1	-	-	TGTGCCAGCAGCTTGGGAGGGGGGACTGAAGCTTTCTTT	CASSLGGGTEAFF
TRBV6-1	TRBJ1-2	-	few	TGTGCCAGCAGTCGTTTCGGGGGTGGCTATGGCTACACCTTC	CASSRFGGGYGYTF
TRBV7-2	TRBJ2-2	-	-	TGTGCCAGCAGCTTCGTCGGGGAGCTGTTTTTT	CASSFVGELFF
TRBV11-2	TRBJ2-5	TRBD1	-	TGTGCCAGCTCCCGGGACAGCCAAGAGACCCAGTACTTC	CASSRDSQETQYF
TRBV19	TRBJ2-5	TRBD1	-	TGTGCCAGTAGTATACGGCGGACAGGGATGGAGACCCAGTACTTC	CASSIRRTGMETQYF
TRBV4-3	TRBJ2-3	TRBD2	-	TGCGCCAGCAGCCCCGGACTAGCGGGAGGTCGCGGAGATACGCAGTATTTT	CASSPGLAGGRGDTQYF
TRBV5-4	TRBJ1-4	TRBD1	-	TGTGCCAGCAGCTTGGACAGGGGAAAGTCTGAAAAACTGTTTTTT	CASSLDRGKSEKLFF
TRBV4-3	TRBJ1-5	-	-	TGCGCCAGCAGCCAGGATCTCGGGGGGCTTCAGCCCCAGCATTTT	CASSQDLGGLQPQHF
TRBV9	TRBJ2-2	TRBD1	-	TGTGCCAGCAGCACTCCCGGACAGGGGGCGATCGGCACCGGGGAGCTGTTTTTT	CASSTPGQGAIGTGELFF
TRBV7-2	TRBJ1-6	-	-	TGTGCCAGCAGCCCCGAGGGCATAGAACTCAATTCACCCCTCCACTTT	CASSPEGIELNSPLHF
TRBV5-1	TRBJ2-1	TRBD1	-	TGCGCCAGCAGCGTACGGACAGGGGGAAGCTCCTACAATGAGCAGTTCTTC	CASSVRTGGSSYNEQFF
TRBV7-7	TRBJ2-5	TRBD1	-	TGTGCCAGCAGCTTAGAGGCCCCGGGGACAGGGGTTGAGACCCAGTACTTC	CASSLEAPGTGVETQYF
TRBV25-1	TRBJ1-2	-	-	TGTGCCAGCAGTGAATATCCAGGGGCAGACTATGGCTACACCTTC	CASSEYPGADYGYTF
TRBV5-4	TRBJ2-7	-	-	TGTGCCAGCAGCTCTAGCCCCTACGAGCAGTACTTC	CASSSSPYEQYF
TRBV6-6	TRBJ1-1	TRBD1	-	TGTGCCAGCTCAAACAGGGGTGAAGCTTTCTTT	CASSNRGEAFF
TRBV5-1	TRBJ2-5	TRBD2	-	TGCGCCAGCAGCAGTAGCGGGGGGCCCCAAGAGACCCAGTACTTC	CASSSSGGPQETQYF